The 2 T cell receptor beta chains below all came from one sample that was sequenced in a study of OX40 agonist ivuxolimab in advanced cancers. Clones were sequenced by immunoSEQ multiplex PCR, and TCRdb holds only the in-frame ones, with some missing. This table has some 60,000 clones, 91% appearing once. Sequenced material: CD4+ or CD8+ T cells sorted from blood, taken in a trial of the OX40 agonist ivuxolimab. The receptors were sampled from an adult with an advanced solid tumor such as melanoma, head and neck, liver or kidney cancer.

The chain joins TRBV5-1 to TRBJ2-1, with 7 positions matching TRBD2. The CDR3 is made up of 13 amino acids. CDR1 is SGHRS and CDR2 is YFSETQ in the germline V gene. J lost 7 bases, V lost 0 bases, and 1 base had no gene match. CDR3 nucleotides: TGCGCCAGCAGCTTGGGAGCGGGGAATGAGCAGTTCTTC. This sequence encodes CASSLGAGNEQFF.

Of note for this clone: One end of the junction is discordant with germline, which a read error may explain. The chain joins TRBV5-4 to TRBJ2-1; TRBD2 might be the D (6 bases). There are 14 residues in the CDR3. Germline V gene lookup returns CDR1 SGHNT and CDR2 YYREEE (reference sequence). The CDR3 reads CASNGGGEYSEQFF. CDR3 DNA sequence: TGTGCCAGCAACGGCGGCGGGGAGTACAGTGAGCAGTTCTTC. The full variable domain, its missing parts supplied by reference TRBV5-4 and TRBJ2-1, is ETGVTQSPTHLIKTRGQQVTLRCSSQSGHNTVSWYQQALGQGPQFIFQYYREEENGRGNFPPRFSGLQFPNYSSELNVNALELDDSALYLCASNGGGEYSEQFFGPGTRLTVL.